These 5 T cell receptor beta chains originate from one sample sequenced in a study of blood T cell repertoires in COVID-19. Profiling relied on immunoSEQ multiplex PCR, and the TCRdb table lists in-frame clones only, not all of them. Among around 100,000 clones, roughly 87% were seen once, and the ten largest hold around 4.5%. The sequenced sample consisted of peripheral blood. The source of these receptors is an elderly woman with acute or convalescent COVID-19.

This chain connects TRBV19 to TRBJ1-2; TRBD1 matches 7 bases. CDR3 length: 13 amino acids. CDR1 is LNHDA, CDR2 SQIVND, per germline (reference sequence). After removal of 3 bases from V and 8 bases from J, the junction contained 6 bases not matched to a gene. This CDR3 is CASSIDRAGGYTF. The CDR3 DNA is TGTGCCAGTAGTATCGACAGGGCAGGGGGCTACACCTTC.

About this clone itself: Other DNA sequences in this specimen translate into the identical CDR3. The chain links TRBV5-1 to TRBJ1-1, with 11 bases fitting TRBD1. Germline V CDR1 and CDR2: SGHRS, YFSETQ. This CDR3 spans 14 amino acids. The ends lost 5 bases at V and 5 bases at J; junction bases unmatched: 5. Here the CDR3 DNA reads TGCGCCAGCAGTTCCGGGACAGGGGGAACTGAAGCTTTCTTT. It encodes CASSSGTGGTEAFF.

As for this clone: A read error may account for a junction end that differs from germline. The chain couples TRBV19 to TRBJ2-7; 8 bases agree with TRBD1. CDR3 length equals 12 residues. Germline loops: CDR1 LNHDA, CDR2 SQIVND (reference sequence). The CDR3 spells CASSPSTGGSLF. CDR3 nucleotides: TGTGCCAGTAGTCCGTCCACAGGGGGAAGCCTGTTC.

This chain uses TRBV12-3 or TRBV12-4 with TRBJ1-1; D is perhaps TRBD1 (5 bases). V lost 7 bases and J lost 11, with 14 bases in between. CDR3 length: 11 residues. CDR3 in amino acids: CASTTGGVAFF. In DNA, the CDR3 is TGTGCCAGCACCACTGGAGGGGTCGCTTTCTTT.

The chain is built from TRBV19 and TRBJ2-2, with TRBD1 identical over 10 bases. The CDR3 contains 14 residues. The germline CDR1 and CDR2 sequences are LNHDA and SQIVND (reference sequence). V shed 6 bases, J shed 4 bases, and the junction held 2 bases outside the gene matches. The CDR3 bases are TGTGCCAGTAGATGGACAGGGGGCACCGGGGAGCTGTTTTTT. It is translated as CASRWTGGTGELFF.